The T cell receptor beta chain described here comes from a study of T cells expressing NK-cell markers. In the study overall: In sorted CD3+CD56+NKG2C+, CD3+CD56+NKG2C- and CD3+CD56-NKG2C+ T cells, TCR beta repertoires were obtained.

cDNA encoding TCR beta was synthesized via 5'RACE template switching incorporating UMIs. TCRdb re-called the 5' RACE reads; one entry per CDR3 protein, DNA not given. The sample has 120,000 to 150,000 distinct CDR3 sequences. General study findings and limits: The contribution of dominant NKG2C+ clonotypes to CD8+ T cells in about six donors was about 1.0-7.5%. Several donors' CD3+CD56-NKG2C+ cells were dominated by the same clonotypes.

Comments on this clonotype: Its target is unknown.

The germline gives CDR1 LNHDA, CDR2 SQIVND (reference sequence). There are 15 residues in the CDR3. The receptor was isolated from a man aged 18 to 30 in good health. The chain is built from TRBV19 and TRBJ2-1; TCRdb proposes TRBD2, but this gene call is untestable without DNA. The specimen was blood T cells: a sorted CD56 or NKG2C T cell subset, CD4+ or CD8+ T cells, or bulk PBMC T cells (not recorded which). The CDR3 protein is CASTSSGSVSDEQFF.